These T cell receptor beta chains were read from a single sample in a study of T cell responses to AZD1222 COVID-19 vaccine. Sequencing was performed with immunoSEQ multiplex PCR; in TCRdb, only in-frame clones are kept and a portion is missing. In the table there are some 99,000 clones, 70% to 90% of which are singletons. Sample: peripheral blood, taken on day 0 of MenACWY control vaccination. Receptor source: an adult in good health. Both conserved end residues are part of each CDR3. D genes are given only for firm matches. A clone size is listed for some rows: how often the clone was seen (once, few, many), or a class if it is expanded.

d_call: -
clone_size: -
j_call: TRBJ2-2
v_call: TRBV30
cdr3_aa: CAWSVMGAGELFF
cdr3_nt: TGTGCCTGGAGTGTAATGGGGGCCGGGGAGCTGTTTTTT

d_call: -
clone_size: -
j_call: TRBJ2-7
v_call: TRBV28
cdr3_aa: CASSLYRTWQYF
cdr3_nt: TGTGCCAGCAGTTTATATAGGACCTGGCAGTACTTC

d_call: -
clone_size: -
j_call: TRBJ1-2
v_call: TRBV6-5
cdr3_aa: CASSSNYGYTF
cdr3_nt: TGTGCCAGCAGTTCTAACTATGGCTACACCTTC

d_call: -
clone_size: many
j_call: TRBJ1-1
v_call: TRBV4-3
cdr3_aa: CASSQDWTEAFF
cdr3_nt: TGCGCCAGCAGCCAAGATTGGACTGAAGCTTTCTTT

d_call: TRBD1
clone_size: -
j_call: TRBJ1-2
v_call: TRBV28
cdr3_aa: CASRDRGRWTRGYTF
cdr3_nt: TGTGCCAGCAGGGACAGGGGGCGATGGACTCGAGGCTACACCTTC

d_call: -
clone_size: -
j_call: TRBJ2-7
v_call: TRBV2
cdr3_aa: CASRAWGYEQYF
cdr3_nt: TGTGCCAGCAGGGCCTGGGGATACGAGCAGTACTTC

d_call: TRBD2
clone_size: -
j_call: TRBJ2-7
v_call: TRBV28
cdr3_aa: CASSFKGTSYEQYF
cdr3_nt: TGTGCCAGCAGTTTCAAAGGGACTAGCTACGAGCAGTACTTC

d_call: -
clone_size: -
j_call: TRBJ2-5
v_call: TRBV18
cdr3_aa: CASSPGGKETQYF
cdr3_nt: TGTGCCAGCTCACCAGGAGGGAAGGAGACCCAGTACTTC

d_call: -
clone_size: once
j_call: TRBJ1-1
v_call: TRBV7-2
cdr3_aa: CASSLAQGGGNTEAFF
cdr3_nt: TGTGCCAGCAGCTTAGCCCAGGGCGGGGGGAACACTGAAGCTTTCTTT

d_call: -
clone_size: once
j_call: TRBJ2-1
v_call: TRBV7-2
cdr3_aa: CASSPRTSSYNEQFF
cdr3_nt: TGTGCCAGCAGCCCTCGTACTAGCTCCTACAATGAGCAGTTCTTC

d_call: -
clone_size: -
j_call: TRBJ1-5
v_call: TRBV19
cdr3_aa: CASSLQGGNQPQHF
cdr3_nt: TGTGCCAGTAGTCTACAGGGTGGCAATCAGCCCCAGCATTTT

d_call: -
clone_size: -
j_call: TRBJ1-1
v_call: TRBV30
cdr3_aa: CAWGPILEAFF
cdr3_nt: TGTGCCTGGGGCCCGATACTGGAAGCTTTCTTT

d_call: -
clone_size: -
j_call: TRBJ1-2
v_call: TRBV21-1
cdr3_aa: CASSPGTSNYGYTF
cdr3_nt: TGTGCCAGCAGCCCTGGAACCTCTAACTATGGCTACACCTTC